This TCR beta chain was identified during a study of T cells in Graves' hyperthyroidism and ophthalmopathy. There are many counts of this clonotype. Calling Graves' hyperthyroidism stable meant ophthalmopathy did not progress within 18 months. TCR beta CDR3 region amplification was performed from RNA transcripts. Carried out on the TCR CDR3, a first-round RT-PCR used the HTBI primer set. TCRdb re-derived calls from the multiplex PCR reads in MiXCR, one entry per CDR3 protein. This sample has more than 550,000 distinct CDR3 sequences; 17% occur once, and the top ten carry roughly 15%. This CDR3 contains 14 residues. Looked up from germline, CDR1 is MDHEN and CDR2 is SYDVKM. V lost 3 bases and J lost 7, with 16 bases in between.

This receptor was identified in a man aged 45-60 years with Graves' hyperthyroidism. Sequencing was performed on blood. J is TRBJ2-7 and V is TRBV28; maybe TRBD1 (5 bases). The CDR3 reads CASSLLGRQGEQYF. The CDR3 DNA follows: TGTGCCAGCAGTTTGTTAGGGCGTCAGGGAGAGCAGTACTTC.